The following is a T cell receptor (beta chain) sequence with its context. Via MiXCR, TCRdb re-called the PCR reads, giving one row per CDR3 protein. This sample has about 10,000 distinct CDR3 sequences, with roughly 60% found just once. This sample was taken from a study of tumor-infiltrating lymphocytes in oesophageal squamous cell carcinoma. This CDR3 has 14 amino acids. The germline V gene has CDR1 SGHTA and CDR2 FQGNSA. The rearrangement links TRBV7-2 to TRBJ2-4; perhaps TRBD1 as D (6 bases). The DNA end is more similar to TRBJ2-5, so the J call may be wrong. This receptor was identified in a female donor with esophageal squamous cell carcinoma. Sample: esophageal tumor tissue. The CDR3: CASSLGTVQETQYF. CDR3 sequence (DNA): TGTGCCAGCAGCTTAGGGACAGTCCAAGAGACCCAGTACTTC.